The 25 T cell receptor beta chains below were found in one sample sequenced in a study of T cells after posttransplantation cyclophosphamide. Repertoires were generated with immunoSEQ multiplex PCR, while TCRdb's copy carries only in-frame clones and drops some. The sample is made up of 25,000 to 35,000 clones, none counted only once. The source material was PBMCs. These receptors were obtained from a woman aged 55-70 years in good health, CMV-negative, and a related stem cell transplant donor.

This clone was recorded many times. Here the CDR3 reads CASSSGQGSSPLHF. For the CDR3, the DNA is TGTGCCAGCAGCTCGGGACAGGGGTCGTCACCCCTCCACTTT. The rearrangement uses TRBV28 and TRBJ1-6; 10 bases map to TRBD1. The CDR3 spans 14 residues. The V gene end was trimmed by 6 bases and the J gene end by 10 bases; junction bases not matched to a gene: 6. Germline-derived CDR1 and CDR2 are MDHEN and SYDVKM.

This clone was recorded at least ten times. This chain connects TRBV7-9 to TRBJ1-4; D is undetermined. V lost 4 bases and J 5 bases, leaving 14 bases between the germline ends. The CDR3 runs 15 residues. Germline CDR1 is SEHNR and CDR2 is FQNEAQ (reference sequence). CDR3 DNA: TGTGCCAGCAGCTCAGGAGACGTGGAGAATGAAAAACTGTTTTTT. Its protein is CASSSGDVENEKLFF.

This clone has a count of ten or more. The gene calls are TRBV9 and TRBJ2-2; D might be TRBD1 (6 bases). Germline V gives CDR1 SGDLS, CDR2 YYNGEE. Trimming removed 4 bases from V and 4 bases from J, with 11 bases in between. CDR3 length: 14 amino acids. The CDR3, as DNA: TGTGCCAGCAGCAAGGGGGAGTCCACCGGGGAGCTGTTTTTT. Its protein product is CASSKGESTGELFF. Complete variable domain (other parts from reference TRBV9 and TRBJ2-2): DSGVTQTPKHLITATGQRVTLRCSPRSGDLSVYWYQQSLDQGLQFLIQYYNGEERAKGNILERFSAQQFPDLHSELNLSSLELGDSALYFCASSKGESTGELFFGEGSRLTVL.

This clone was counted between two and nine times. The V call is TRBV19, the J call TRBJ1-5, with D perhaps TRBD1 (6 bases). CDR1 is LNHDA and CDR2 is SQIVND in the germline V gene (reference sequence). The length of the CDR3 is 13 residues. The CDR3 DNA follows: TGTGCTGGGGGCTCAGAAGGGTATCAGCCCCAGCATTTT. This codes for CAGGSEGYQPQHF.

This clone occurred many times. The V gene is TRBV9, the J gene TRBJ2-5; 10 bases match TRBD2. The CDR3 contains 15 residues. CDR1 is SGDLS, CDR2 YYNGEE, per germline. V was pared by 3 bases and J by 4 bases, with 6 bases of the junction left unmatched. CDR3 loop: CASSERVAGGETQYF. The CDR3 nucleotides are TGTGCCAGCAGCGAGAGGGTAGCGGGAGGAGAGACCCAGTACTTC.

This clone was found a few times. The CDR3 region is CASSRRTSGGPSTGELFF. The CDR3 bases are TGCGCCAGCAGCCGACGGACTAGCGGGGGCCCGAGCACCGGGGAGCTGTTTTTT. The chain joins TRBV4-1 to TRBJ2-2; the match to TRBD2 covers 13 bases. The V gene's germline CDR1 is MGHRA and CDR2 YSYEKL. This CDR3 is built from 18 residues. Trimming cost V 4 bases and J 4 bases; bases outside gene matches: 9.

The table lists this clone with a few counts. The rearrangement links TRBV28 to TRBJ1-2; no definite D call. The CDR3 loop spans 13 amino acids. The V end was cut by 6 bases, the J end by 7 bases, with 15 bases between. The germline V gene has CDR1 MDHEN and CDR2 SYDVKM. In DNA form, the CDR3 reads TGTGCCAGCAGGTCGGGGATCGATGTTGGCTACACCTTC. Encoded protein: CASRSGIDVGYTF.

This chain connects TRBV30 to TRBJ1-5; D is perhaps TRBD1 (5 bases). Germline CDR1 and CDR2: GTSNPN and SVGIG (reference sequence). With 3 bases removed from V and 0 bases from J, the gap between germline ends came to 12 bases. The CDR3 is 15 amino acids. The chain's CDR3 is CAWSLPGGSNQPQHF. Written as DNA, the CDR3 is TGTGCCTGGAGCCTCCCCGGGGGTAGCAATCAGCCCCAGCATTTT.

This clone was recorded at least ten times. The V gene is TRBV10-3, the J gene TRBJ1-2; possibly TRBD1 for D (6 bases). With 10 bases removed from V and 1 base from J, the gap between germline ends came to 13 bases. The CDR3 runs 13 residues. Germline-derived CDR1 and CDR2 are ENHRY and SYGVKD. In nucleotides, the CDR3 is TGTGCCACCCAGGACAGTCTTAACTATGGCTACACCTTC. This sequence encodes CATQDSLNYGYTF.

This clone came up many times. This sequence joins TRBV27 and TRBJ1-1, with D perhaps matching TRBD1 (6 bases). This CDR3 has 13 residues. V lost 2 bases, J lost 5 bases, and 9 bases lay in between. Looked up from germline, CDR1 is MNHEY and CDR2 is SMNVEV (reference sequence). CDR3 amino acids: CASSLERGTEAFF. For the CDR3, the DNA is TGTGCCAGCAGTTTAGAGAGGGGGACTGAAGCTTTCTTT.

This clone was recorded at least ten times. V and J are TRBV19 and TRBJ1-1; D not certain. Trimming pared 3 bases from V and 0 bases from J, leaving 8 bases between. CDR1 is LNHDA, CDR2 SQIVND, per germline (reference sequence). The length of the CDR3 is 14 residues. CDR3 bases: TGTGCCAGTAGTATGAGACACCTGAACACTGAAGCTTTCTTT. It translates to CASSMRHLNTEAFF.

This clone was counted many times. The chain carries TRBV19 and TRBJ2-1; 9 positions agree with TRBD2. V was clipped by 6 bases and J by 7 bases; unmatched bases: 16. The germline gives CDR1 LNHDA, CDR2 SQIVND (reference sequence). The CDR3 is made up of 17 amino acids. CDR3 nucleotides: TGTGCCAGTAGGCTCCTAGCGGGGAGAGGCCTCGGGAATGAGCAGTTCTTC. Translating gives CASRLLAGRGLGNEQFF.

The gene calls are TRBV23-1 and TRBJ1-2; D unresolved. TRBV23-1 carries the ORF label, with uncertain function. The germline V and J ends were trimmed by 1 base and 4 bases, with 13 bases remaining between them. This CDR3 has 15 residues. CDR3 protein: CASSQLEAGVYGYTF. In DNA, the CDR3 is TGCGCCAGCAGTCAATTGGAGGCAGGAGTCTATGGCTACACCTTC.

This clone was observed at least ten times. This chain links TRBV4-1 with TRBJ2-7; D not certain. Germline V gene lookup returns CDR1 MGHRA and CDR2 YSYEKL. The CDR3 length is 17 residues. V was clipped by 0 bases and J by 3 bases, with 18 bases between them. The CDR3 loop is CASSQDPQTISSYEQYF. CDR3 in DNA: TGCGCCAGCAGCCAAGATCCTCAAACTATATCTAGCTACGAGCAGTACTTC.

This clone was detected a few times. J is TRBJ2-2 and V is TRBV12-3 or TRBV12-4; 7 nucleotides match TRBD1. The CDR3 is 14 residues long. V shed 6 bases and J 4 bases; nucleotides not matched to a gene: 5. As DNA, the CDR3 is TGTGCCAGCAGCCCTAGGACAGGCACCGGGGAGCTGTTTTTT. This encodes CASSPRTGTGELFF.

This clone was seen repeatedly, ten times or more. This chain links TRBV10-3 with TRBJ2-1; TRBD2 matches 10 bases. Germline assignment: CDR1 ENHRY and CDR2 SYGVKD. The CDR3 extends over 13 amino acids. J gave up 6 bases and V 7 bases, and 3 bases lay outside the gene matches. In DNA form, the CDR3 reads TGTGCCATCACCTTAGCGGGGGGCAATGAGCAGTTCTTC. Translation: CAITLAGGNEQFF.

The chain links TRBV5-1 to TRBJ2-3; 11 positions agree with TRBD2. This CDR3 region has 16 residues. The V gene end was trimmed by 1 base and the J gene end by 4 bases; junction bases not matched to a gene: 5. Germline V gene lookup returns CDR1 SGHRS and CDR2 YFSETQ. In DNA form, the CDR3 reads TGCGCCAGCAGCTTGCGGTCTAGCGGGAGGTCAGATACGCAGTATTTT. It yields the protein CASSLRSSGRSDTQYF. Full variable domain (outside the CDR3, taken from reference TRBV5-1 and TRBJ2-3): KAGVTQTPRYLIKTRGQQVTLSCSPISGHRSVSWYQQTPGQGLQFLFEYFSETQRNKGNFPGRFSGRQFSNSRSEMNVSTLELGDSALYLCASSLRSSGRSDTQYFGPGTRLTVL.

This clone was picked up many times. V is TRBV7-3 and J is TRBJ2-1, with 11 bases matching TRBD2. The CDR3 loop spans 15 amino acids. Germline-derived CDR1 and CDR2 are SGHTA and FQGTGA. The trim removed 5 bases at V and 4 bases at J, leaving 4 bases unmatched. In DNA, the CDR3 is TGTGCCAGCAGCACGGGACTAGCGGCGTACAATGAGCAGTTCTTC. It encodes CASSTGLAAYNEQFF.

There are many counts of this clone. J is TRBJ2-7 and V is TRBV5-1; D might be TRBD1 (6 bases). Germline V gene lookup returns CDR1 SGHRS and CDR2 YFSETQ. Trimming left V 4 bases short and J 4 bases short, with 21 bases between. The CDR3 runs to 16 residues. DNA for the CDR3: TGCGCCAGCAGCCCCGGGACATCTTTTGCGGATTACGAGCAGTACTTC. It specifies CASSPGTSFADYEQYF.

This clone appeared a few times. The J gene is TRBJ1-1, the V gene TRBV29-1; TRBD1 matches at 8 bases. The CDR3 has 16 amino acids. Trimming cost V 7 bases and J 4 bases; bases outside gene matches: 17. Germline CDR1 reads SQVTM; CDR2 reads ANQGSEA. CDR3 nucleotide sequence: TGCAGCGGAACCTCTCTATTAACAGGGGGAGGCACTGAAGCTTTCTTT. Translation gives CSGTSLLTGGGTEAFF.

The sample holds a few counts of this clone. This rearrangement joins TRBV9 to TRBJ2-7; D perhaps matches TRBD1 (6 bases). The length of the CDR3 is 15 residues. Germline CDR1 is SGDLS and CDR2 is YYNGEE. V was pared by 4 bases and J by 3 bases, with 17 bases between. The CDR3 region is CASSHEPGQRYEQYF. For the CDR3, the DNA is TGTGCCAGCAGCCACGAACCCGGACAGCGCTACGAGCAGTACTTC.

The V call is TRBV28, the J call TRBJ1-4, with a possible D match to TRBD1 (6 bases). The CDR3 loop spans 12 amino acids. V was shortened by 7 bases and J by 8 bases, with 11 bases between the two germline ends. The germline gives CDR1 MDHEN, CDR2 SYDVKM. The CDR3 sequence is CASKEGEEKLFF. The CDR3, as DNA: TGTGCCAGCAAGGAGGGGGAAGAAAAACTGTTTTTT.

This clone was observed many times. The chain links TRBV10-3 to TRBJ1-5; D not certain. Trimming shortened V by 0 bases and J by 5 bases, and 11 bases separated the two germline ends. Germline V lookup: CDR1 ENHRY, CDR2 SYGVKD. The CDR3 has 15 residues. DNA for the CDR3: TGTGCCATCAGTGAGTCGTTGGGCAGCCATCAGCCCCAGCATTTT. This gives the protein CAISESLGSHQPQHF.

This clone was seen repeatedly, ten times or more. The chain uses TRBV4-3 and TRBJ2-7, with 10 bases matching TRBD1. CDR1 LGHNA and CDR2 YSLEER come from the germline V gene. The CDR3 length is 14 residues. Unmatched junction bases numbered 6, after V lost 5 bases and J lost 5 bases. CDR3 sequence (DNA): TGCGCCAGCAGCTTGACCGGGACAGGGGACGAGCAGTACTTC. This codes for CASSLTGTGDEQYF.

The table lists this clone with many counts. This rearrangement joins TRBV12-3 or TRBV12-4 to TRBJ2-2; D gene uncertain. With 3 bases removed from V and 2 bases from J, the gap between germline ends came to 7 bases. This CDR3 contains 14 residues. Here the CDR3 reads CASSFALNTGELFF. The CDR3 region has the DNA TGTGCCAGCAGTTTTGCACTCAACACCGGGGAGCTGTTTTTT.